The 11 T cell receptor beta chains given below trace back to one sample, sequenced in a study of T cell responses to AZD1222 COVID-19 vaccine. The data were produced by immunoSEQ multiplex PCR, yet TCRdb's version contains in-frame clones alone and is incomplete. Of some 110,000 clones listed, approximately 89% are singletons. Sequences were derived from peripheral blood, sampled 28 days after the second AZD1222 dose. The origin of the receptors is an adult who received the AZD1222 COVID-19 vaccine.

This chain connects TRBV5-6 to TRBJ1-6; 8 nucleotides line up with TRBD1. The length of the CDR3 is 16 residues. V shed 1 base and J 7 bases; nucleotides not matched to a gene: 7. Germline V gives CDR1 SGHDT, CDR2 YYEEEE. The CDR3, as DNA: TGTGCCAGCAGCTTGATCAGGGGGCTACAGAATTCACCCCTCCACTTT. It yields the protein CASSLIRGLQNSPLHF. Combining the CDR3 with reference TRBV5-6 and TRBJ1-6 gives the whole variable domain DAGVTQSPTHLIKTRGQQVTLRCSPKSGHDTVSWYQQALGQGPQFIFQYYEEEERQRGNFPDRFSGHQFPNYSSELNVNALLLGDSALYLCASSLIRGLQNSPLHFGNGTRLTVT.

This chain uses TRBV30 with TRBJ2-2, with 9 bases identical to TRBD2. Unmatched junction bases numbered 7, after V lost 8 bases and J lost 3 bases. This CDR3 spans 14 amino acids. Germline-derived CDR1 and CDR2 are GTSNPN and SVGIG (reference sequence). The CDR3 region is CATPAGGYTGELFF. CDR3 sequence (DNA): TGTGCCACCCCGGCGGGGGGGTACACCGGGGAGCTGTTTTTT.

The gene calls are TRBV11-2 and TRBJ2-2; D is tentatively TRBD1 or TRBD2 (5 bases each). This CDR3 is 16 amino acids long. CDR1 is SGHAT, CDR2 FQNNGV, per germline. V lost 3 bases to trimming and J lost 0 bases, with 11 bases between them. CDR3 loop: CASSFGANSNTGELFF. The CDR3 coding sequence is TGTGCCAGCAGCTTCGGGGCGAACTCGAACACCGGGGAGCTGTTTTTT.

CDR3 DNA: TGCGCCAGCCAGCGCCCTCCGGACTACCTAACCTACGAGCAGTACTTC. Amino acid sequence: CASQRPPDYLTYEQYF. The chain carries TRBV5-1 and TRBJ2-7; maybe TRBD2 (6 bases). Germline V gives CDR1 SGHRS, CDR2 YFSETQ. The CDR3 length is 16 residues. V gave up 7 bases and J gave up 2 bases, with 22 bases separating them.

The CDR3 is CASSVGVDRGYGETQYF. CDR3 sequence (DNA): TGTGCCAGCAGCGTAGGAGTTGACAGGGGATATGGAGAGACCCAGTACTTC. The chain uses TRBV9 and TRBJ2-5; 8 bases fit TRBD1. CDR1 and CDR2 (germline): SGDLS, YYNGEE. This CDR3 is built from 17 residues. V lost 0 bases and J lost 4; bases outside the gene matches: 11.

The gene calls are TRBV6-4 and TRBJ1-6; D not resolved. Per germline, CDR1 MRHNA and CDR2 SNTAGT. Trimming removed 3 bases from V and 9 bases from J, with 15 bases in between. CDR3 length: 15 amino acids. This CDR3 reads CASSEELTVGSPLHF. For the CDR3, the DNA is TGTGCCAGCAGTGAAGAGTTAACAGTGGGTTCACCCCTCCACTTT.

This chain joins TRBV11-2 and TRBJ1-5; D is unresolved. V was trimmed by 6 bases and J by 3 bases, leaving 6 bases between them. CDR1 and CDR2 (germline): SGHAT, FQNNGV. There are 12 residues in the CDR3. CDR3 in amino acids: CASSSLNQPQHF. CDR3 nucleotides: TGTGCCAGCAGTAGCCTCAATCAGCCCCAGCATTTT.

V gene TRBV12-3 or TRBV12-4 combines with J gene TRBJ1-1; D uncertain. V was clipped by 11 bases and J by 2 bases, with 12 bases between them. The CDR3 covers 12 residues. The CDR3 sequence is CAGREGNTEAFF. The CDR3 DNA reads as TGTGCCGGAAGAGAGGGCAACACTGAAGCTTTCTTT.

The chain employs TRBV6-4 and TRBJ1-2, with 9 nucleotides matching TRBD1. V lost 2 bases to trimming and J lost 2 bases; unmatched junction nucleotides: 0. This CDR3 contains 14 residues. Germline V lookup: CDR1 MRHNA, CDR2 SNTAGT. In nucleotides, the CDR3 is TGTGCCAGCAGTGACGACAGGGGGAACTATGGCTACACCTTC. Translating it yields CASSDDRGNYGYTF.

The chain joins TRBV20-1 to TRBJ2-6; TRBD2 might be the D (5 bases). Trimming cost V 3 bases and J 0 bases, with 6 bases left between them. The germline V gene encodes CDR1 DFQATT and CDR2 SNEGSKA (reference sequence). CDR3 length: 14 amino acids. CDR3 coding DNA: TGCAGTGCTAGTGGGAGCTCTGGGGCCAACGTCCTGACTTTC. Its protein is CSASGSSGANVLTF.

The chain employs TRBV3-1 (or the pseudogene TRBV3-2) and TRBJ1-5; D is uncertain. The CDR3 length is 14 residues. Germline values: CDR1 LGHDT, CDR2 YNNKEL (reference sequence). V lost 0 bases and J lost 2, with 5 bases in between. CDR3 DNA sequence: TGTGCCAGCAGCCAAGATAGCGGCAATCAGCCCCAGCATTTT. It yields the protein CASSQDSGNQPQHF.